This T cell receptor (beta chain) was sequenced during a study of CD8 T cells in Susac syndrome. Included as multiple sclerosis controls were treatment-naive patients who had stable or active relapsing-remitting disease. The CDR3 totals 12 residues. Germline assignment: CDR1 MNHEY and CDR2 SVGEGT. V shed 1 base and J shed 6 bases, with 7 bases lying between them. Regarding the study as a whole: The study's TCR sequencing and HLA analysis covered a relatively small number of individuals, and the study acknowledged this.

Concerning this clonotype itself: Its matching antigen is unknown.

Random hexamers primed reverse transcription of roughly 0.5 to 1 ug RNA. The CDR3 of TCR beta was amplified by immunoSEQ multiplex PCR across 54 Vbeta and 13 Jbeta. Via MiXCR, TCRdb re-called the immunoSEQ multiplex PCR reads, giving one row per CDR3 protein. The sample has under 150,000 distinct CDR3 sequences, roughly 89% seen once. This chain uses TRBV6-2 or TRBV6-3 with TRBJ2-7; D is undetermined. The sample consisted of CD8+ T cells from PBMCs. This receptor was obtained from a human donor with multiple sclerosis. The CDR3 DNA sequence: TGTGCCAGCAGTTACTGGGTAGGCGAGCAGTACTTC. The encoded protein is CASSYWVGEQYF.